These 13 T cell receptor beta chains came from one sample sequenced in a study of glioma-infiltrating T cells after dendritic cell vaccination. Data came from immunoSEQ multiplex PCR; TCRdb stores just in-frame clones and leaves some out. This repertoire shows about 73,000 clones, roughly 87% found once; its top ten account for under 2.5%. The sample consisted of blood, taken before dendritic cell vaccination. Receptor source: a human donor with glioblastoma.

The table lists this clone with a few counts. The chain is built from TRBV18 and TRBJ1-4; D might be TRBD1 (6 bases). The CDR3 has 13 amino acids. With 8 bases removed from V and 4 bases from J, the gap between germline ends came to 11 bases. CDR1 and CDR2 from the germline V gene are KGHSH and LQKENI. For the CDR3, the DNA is TGTGCCAGCGATGGACAGAATAATGAAAAACTGTTTTTT. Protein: CASDGQNNEKLFF.

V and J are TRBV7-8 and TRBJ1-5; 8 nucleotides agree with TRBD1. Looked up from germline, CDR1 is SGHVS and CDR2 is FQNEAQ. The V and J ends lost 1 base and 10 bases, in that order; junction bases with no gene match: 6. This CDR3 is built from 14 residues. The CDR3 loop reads CASSLGQGRGPQHF. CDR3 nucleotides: TGTGCCAGCAGCTTAGGACAGGGGAGAGGACCCCAGCATTTT. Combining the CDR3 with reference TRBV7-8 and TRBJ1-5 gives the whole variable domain GAGVSQSPRYKVAKRGQDVALRCDPISGHVSLFWYQQALGQGPEFLTYFQNEAQLDKSGLPSDRFFAERPEGSVSTLKIQRTQQEDSAVYLCASSLGQGRGPQHFGDGTRLSIL.

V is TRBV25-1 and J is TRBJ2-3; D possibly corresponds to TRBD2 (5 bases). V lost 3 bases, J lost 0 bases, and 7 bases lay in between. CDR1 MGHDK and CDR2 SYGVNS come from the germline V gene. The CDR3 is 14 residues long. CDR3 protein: CASSDTSSTDTQYF. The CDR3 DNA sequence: TGTGCCAGCAGTGATACTAGTAGCACAGATACGCAGTATTTT.

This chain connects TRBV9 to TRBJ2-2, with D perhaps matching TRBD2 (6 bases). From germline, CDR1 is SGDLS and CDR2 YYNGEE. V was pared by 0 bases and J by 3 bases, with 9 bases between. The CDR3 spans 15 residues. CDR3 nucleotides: TGTGCCAGCAGCGTAGGCGGGACTGACACCGGGGAGCTGTTTTTT. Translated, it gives CASSVGGTDTGELFF.

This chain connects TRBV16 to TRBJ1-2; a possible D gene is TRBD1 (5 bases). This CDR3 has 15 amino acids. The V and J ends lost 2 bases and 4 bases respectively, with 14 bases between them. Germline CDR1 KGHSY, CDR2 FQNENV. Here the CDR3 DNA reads TGTGCCAGCAGCCAAGTTTGGCGGGGCGGCTATGGCTACACCTTC. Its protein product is CASSQVWRGGYGYTF.

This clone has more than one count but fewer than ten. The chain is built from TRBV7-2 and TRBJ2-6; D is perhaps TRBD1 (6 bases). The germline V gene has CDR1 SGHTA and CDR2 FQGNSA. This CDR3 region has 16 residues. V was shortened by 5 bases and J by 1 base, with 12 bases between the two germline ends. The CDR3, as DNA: TGTGCCAGCAGCCAAGAACAGGGATCTGGGGCCAACGTCCTGACTTTC. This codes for CASSQEQGSGANVLTF.

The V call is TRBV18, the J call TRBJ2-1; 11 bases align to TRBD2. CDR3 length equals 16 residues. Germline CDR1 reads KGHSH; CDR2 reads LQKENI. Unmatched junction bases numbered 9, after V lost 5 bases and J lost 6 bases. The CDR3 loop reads CASSSETSGKVNEQFF. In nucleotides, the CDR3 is TGTGCCAGCTCATCCGAGACTAGCGGGAAGGTCAATGAGCAGTTCTTC.

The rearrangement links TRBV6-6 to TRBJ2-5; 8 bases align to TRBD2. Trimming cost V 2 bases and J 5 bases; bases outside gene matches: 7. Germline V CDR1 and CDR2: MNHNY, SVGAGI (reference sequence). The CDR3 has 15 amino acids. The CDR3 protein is CASSYVAGLGETQYF. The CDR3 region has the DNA TGTGCCAGCAGTTACGTAGCGGGATTGGGGGAGACCCAGTACTTC.

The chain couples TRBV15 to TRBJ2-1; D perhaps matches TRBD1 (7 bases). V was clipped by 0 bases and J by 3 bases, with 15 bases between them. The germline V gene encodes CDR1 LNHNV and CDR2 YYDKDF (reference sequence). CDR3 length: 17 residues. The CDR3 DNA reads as TGTGCCACCAGCAGAGAGTGGCAGGGGGGCGACTACAATGAGCAGTTCTTC. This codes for CATSREWQGGDYNEQFF. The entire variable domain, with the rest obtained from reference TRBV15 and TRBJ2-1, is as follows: DAMVIQNPRYQVTQFGKPVTLSCSQTLNHNVMYWYQQKSSQAPKLLFHYYDKDFNNEADTPDNFQSRRPNTSFCFLDIRSPGLGDTAMYLCATSREWQGGDYNEQFFGPGTRLTVL.

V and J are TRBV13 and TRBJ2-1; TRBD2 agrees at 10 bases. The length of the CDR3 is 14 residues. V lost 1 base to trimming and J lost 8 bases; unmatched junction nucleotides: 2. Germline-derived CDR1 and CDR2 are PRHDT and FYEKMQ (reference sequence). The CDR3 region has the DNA TGTGCCAGCAGCTTAGCTAGCGGGAGCTATGAGCAGTTCTTC. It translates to CASSLASGSYEQFF. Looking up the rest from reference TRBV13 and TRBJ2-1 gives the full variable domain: AAGVIQSPRHLIKEKRETATLKCYPIPRHDTVYWYQQGPGQDPQFLISFYEKMQSDKGSIPDRFSAQQFSDYHSELNMSSLELGDSALYFCASSLASGSYEQFFGPGTRLTVL.

The DNA of the CDR3 is TGTGCCAGCAGCTTGGTGGCAGCGGGGAGTGGGGGCTACACCTTC. This sequence encodes CASSLVAAGSGGYTF. The rearrangement joins TRBV5-6 to TRBJ1-2, with no clear D. Trimming removed 0 bases at V and 8 bases at J, with 17 bases between. The length of the CDR3 is 15 residues. The germline V gene has CDR1 SGHDT and CDR2 YYEEEE.

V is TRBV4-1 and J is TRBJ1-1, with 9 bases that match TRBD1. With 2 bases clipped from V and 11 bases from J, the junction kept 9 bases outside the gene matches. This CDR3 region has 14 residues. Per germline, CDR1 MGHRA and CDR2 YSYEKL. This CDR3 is CASSQTGGNRRAFF. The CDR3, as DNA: TGCGCCAGCAGCCAAACAGGGGGCAATCGTCGCGCTTTCTTT.

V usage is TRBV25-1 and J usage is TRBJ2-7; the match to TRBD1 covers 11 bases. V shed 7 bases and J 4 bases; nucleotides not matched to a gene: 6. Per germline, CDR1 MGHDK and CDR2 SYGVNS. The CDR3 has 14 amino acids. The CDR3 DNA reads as TGTGCCAGCACCCGGACAGGGGGCTTTTACGAGCAGTACTTC. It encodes CASTRTGGFYEQYF.